In its sample, the clone carrying this TCR beta chain was seen a few times. As yet, its antigen is unknown. This CDR3 has 12 amino acids. Germline V lookup: CDR1 SEHNR, CDR2 FQNEAQ (reference sequence). V lost 7 bases and J 6 bases, leaving 12 bases between the germline ends. This entry comes from a study of radiotherapy plus CTLA-4 blockade in lung cancer. General study results and limits: In blood, TCR clones derived from the tumor expanded after radiotherapy plus ipilimumab. How blood T cell clones changed early, along with interferon-beta, reportedly forecast response best.

Focal radiation with ipilimumab CTLA-4 blockade was given to patients with chemo-refractory metastatic non-small-cell lung cancer. The repertoire was sequenced with immunoSEQ multiplex PCR; TCRdb's copy has only in-frame clones and lacks some. The sample carries roughly 75,000 clones, about four fifths recorded once. The chain employs TRBV7-9 and TRBJ1-2; D unclear. The source is a human donor with non-small cell lung cancer who had stable disease on radiotherapy plus ipilimumab. This specimen consisted of peripheral blood, obtained from a patient treated with radiotherapy plus ipilimumab. Here the CDR3 DNA reads TGTGCCAGCACCCTGGGCGTGAATGGCTACACCTTC. Its protein is CASTLGVNGYTF.